What follows is one T cell receptor (beta chain) and its context. Its target is unknown. Clones were sequenced by immunoSEQ multiplex PCR, and TCRdb holds only the in-frame ones, with some missing. The table lists roughly 120,000 clones, about 80% of them singletons, with roughly 9.5% in the top ten. This CDR3 contains 15 residues. Germline V CDR1 and CDR2: SEHNR, FQNEAQ (reference sequence). V gave up 3 bases and J gave up 5 bases; unmatched junction bases: 4. This sample is part of a study of T cell responses to AZD1222 COVID-19 vaccine. Study-level points and caveats: Spike-specific TCR breadth and depth both grew after two AZD1222 doses. Repertoires in all cases were sampled only once the peak T cell response had passed. Epitopes outside B.1.351 and B.1.1.7 mutated regions reportedly drew nearly half of spike TCRs. Spike was spanned by vaccine-associated CD4 TCRs, which were dominant at 160-218 and 743-854.

The sample was peripheral blood, taken on day 0 of AZD1222 vaccination. The receptor was isolated from an adult in good health. The V and J genes are TRBV7-9 and TRBJ1-5; TRBD1 matches at 10 bases. In DNA form, the CDR3 reads TGTGCCAGCAGCTTTAGAGGACAGGGGGATCAGCCCCAGCATTTT. This codes for CASSFRGQGDQPQHF.